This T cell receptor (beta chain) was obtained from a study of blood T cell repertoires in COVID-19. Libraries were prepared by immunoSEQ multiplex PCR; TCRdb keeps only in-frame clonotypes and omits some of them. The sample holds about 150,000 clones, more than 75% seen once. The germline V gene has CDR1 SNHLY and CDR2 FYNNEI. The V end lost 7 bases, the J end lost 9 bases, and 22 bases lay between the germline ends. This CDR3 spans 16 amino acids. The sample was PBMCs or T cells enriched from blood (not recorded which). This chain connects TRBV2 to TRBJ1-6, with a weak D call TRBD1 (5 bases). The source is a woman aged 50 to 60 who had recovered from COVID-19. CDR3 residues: CASIDSGGSFLSPLHF. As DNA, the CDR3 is TGTGCCAGCATCGACTCCGGGGGGTCCTTTCTTTCACCCCTCCACTTT. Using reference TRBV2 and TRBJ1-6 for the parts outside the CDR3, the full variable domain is EPEVTQTPSHQVTQMGQEVILRCVPISNHLYFYWYRQILGQKVEFLVSFYNNEISEKSEIFDDQFSVERPDGSNFTLKIRSTKLEDSAMYFCASIDSGGSFLSPLHFGNGTRLTVT.